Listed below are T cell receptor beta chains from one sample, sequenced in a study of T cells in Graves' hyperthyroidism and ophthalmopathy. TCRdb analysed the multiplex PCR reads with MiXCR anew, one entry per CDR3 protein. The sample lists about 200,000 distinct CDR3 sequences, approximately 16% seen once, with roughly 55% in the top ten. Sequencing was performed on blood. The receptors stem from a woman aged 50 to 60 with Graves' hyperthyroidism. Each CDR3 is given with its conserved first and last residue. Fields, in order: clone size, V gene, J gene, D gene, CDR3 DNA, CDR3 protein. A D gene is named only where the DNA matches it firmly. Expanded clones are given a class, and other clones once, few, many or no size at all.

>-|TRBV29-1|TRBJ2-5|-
TGCAGCGTTGAAGAAAGAGGTGCGGGGTGGGAGACCCAGTACTTC
CSVEERGAGWETQYF
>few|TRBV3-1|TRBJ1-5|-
TGTGCCAGCAGCCCACACGGGCAGTCTAATCAGCCCCAGCATTTT
CASSPHGQSNQPQHF
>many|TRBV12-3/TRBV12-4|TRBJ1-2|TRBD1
TGTGCCAGCAGTACCACCGGGACAGGGCGCGGCTACACCTTC
CASSTTGTGRGYTF
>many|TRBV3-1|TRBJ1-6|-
TGTGCCAGCAGCCAAGAGACGGTCGGTTCACCCCTCCACTTT
CASSQETVGSPLHF
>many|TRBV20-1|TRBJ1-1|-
TGCAGTGCTAGAGATCTCAGGGTGAACACTGAAGCTTTCTTT
CSARDLRVNTEAFF
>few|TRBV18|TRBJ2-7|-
TGTGCCAGCTCACCATCGGACTTTAGCTCCTACGAGCAGTACTTC
CASSPSDFSSYEQYF
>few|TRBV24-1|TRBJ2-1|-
TGTGCCACCAGTGATTTCCCGTCGGAGGGTACCCACAATGAGCAGTTCTTC
CATSDFPSEGTHNEQFF
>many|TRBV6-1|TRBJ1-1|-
TGTGCCAGCAGTTCCGAGTTGACTGAAGCTTTCTTT
CASSSELTEAFF
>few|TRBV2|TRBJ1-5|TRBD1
TGTGCCAGCAGGGCCGAGGACAGGTATCAGCCCCAGCATTTT
CASRAEDRYQPQHF
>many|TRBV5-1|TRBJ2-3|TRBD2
TGCGCCAGCAGCTTCTTTGGGGAGCGGGAGAGCACAGATACGCAGTATTTT
CASSFFGERESTDTQYF
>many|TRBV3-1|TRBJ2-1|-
TGTGCCAGCAGCCAAGCGGTGACTAGTGTGGAGCAGTTCTTC
CASSQAVTSVEQFF
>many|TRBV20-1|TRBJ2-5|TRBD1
TGCAGTGCTATCCGGGACAGGAATTGGGGCCAGTACTTC
CSAIRDRNWGQYF
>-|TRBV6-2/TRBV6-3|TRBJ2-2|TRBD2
TGTGCCAGCAGTTACTTCGGACTAGCGGGATTTTTGGGGGAGCTGTTTTTT
CASSYFGLAGFLGELFF
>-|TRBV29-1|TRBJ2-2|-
TGCAGCGTTGGGGCCAGGATGAACACCGGGGAGCTGTTTTTT
CSVGARMNTGELFF
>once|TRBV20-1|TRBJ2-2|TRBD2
TGCAGTGCCCACGGACTAGCGGGAGTCTTCACCGGGGAGCTGTTTTTT
CSAHGLAGVFTGELFF
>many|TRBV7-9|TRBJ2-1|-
TGTGCCAGCAGCCCCAGGGCCTACAATGAGCAGTTCTTC
CASSPRAYNEQFF
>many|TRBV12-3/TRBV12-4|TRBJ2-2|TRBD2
TGTGCCAGCAGTTTAGCGGGAGGGCGCTACGGGGAGCTGTTTTTT
CASSLAGGRYGELFF
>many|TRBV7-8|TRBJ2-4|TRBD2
TGTGCCAGCAGTCGGACTAGCGGGACTGGTAGCGCGACCAAAAACATTCAGTACTTC
CASSRTSGTGSATKNIQYF
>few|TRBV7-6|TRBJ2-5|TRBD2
TGTGCCAGCACCCCTCGGGCTAGCGGGAGTCGGGAGACCCAGTACTTC
CASTPRASGSRETQYF
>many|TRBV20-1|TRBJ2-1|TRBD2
TGCAGTGCTAGAGATGGGGGAGGGAGCTCCTACAATGAGCAGTTCTTC
CSARDGGGSSYNEQFF
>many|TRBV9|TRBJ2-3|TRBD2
TGTGCCAGCAGCGCCCCACCGGGACTAGCGGGAGCAGATACGCAGTATTTT
CASSAPPGLAGADTQYF
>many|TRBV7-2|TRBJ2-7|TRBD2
TGTGCCAGCAGCTTTTCGGCGGGAGGTTCCTACGAGCAGTACTTC
CASSFSAGGSYEQYF
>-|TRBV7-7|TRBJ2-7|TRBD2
TGTGCTAGCAGCTTATCTAGCGGAAACTACGAGCAGTACTTC
CASSLSSGNYEQYF
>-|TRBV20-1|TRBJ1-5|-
TGCAGTGCTAGAGAAAGGGGAGAAGGGCAGCCCCAGCATTTT
CSARERGEGQPQHF